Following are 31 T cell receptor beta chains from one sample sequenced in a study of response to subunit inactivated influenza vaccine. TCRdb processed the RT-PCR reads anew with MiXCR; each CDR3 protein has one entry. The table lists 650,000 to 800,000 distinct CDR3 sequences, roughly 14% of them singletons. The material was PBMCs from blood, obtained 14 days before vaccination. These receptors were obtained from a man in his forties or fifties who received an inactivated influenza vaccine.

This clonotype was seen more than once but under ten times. The CDR3 protein is CASSRTVRSYEQYF. Here the CDR3 DNA reads TGTGCCAGCAGTAGGACAGTTCGCTCCTACGAGCAGTACTTC. The rearrangement joins TRBV2 to TRBJ2-7; D is possibly TRBD1 (6 bases). The CDR3 covers 14 residues. Germline-derived CDR1 and CDR2 are SNHLY and FYNNEI. Trimming cost V 5 bases and J 0 bases, with 11 bases left between them.

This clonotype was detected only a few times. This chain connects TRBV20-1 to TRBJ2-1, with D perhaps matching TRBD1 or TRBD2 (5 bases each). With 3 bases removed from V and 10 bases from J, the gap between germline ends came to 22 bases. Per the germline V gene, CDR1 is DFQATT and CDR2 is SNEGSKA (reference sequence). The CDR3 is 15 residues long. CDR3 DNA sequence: TGCAGTGCTAGGGGGGTTTCGCAGGACCCCAGAGAGCAGTTCTTC. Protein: CSARGVSQDPREQFF.

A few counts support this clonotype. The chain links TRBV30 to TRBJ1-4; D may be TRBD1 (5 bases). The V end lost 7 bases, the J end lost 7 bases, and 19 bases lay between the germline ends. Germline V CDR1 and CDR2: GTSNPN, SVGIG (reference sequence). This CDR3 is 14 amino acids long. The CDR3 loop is CAYSTGGVAEKLFF. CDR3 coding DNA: TGTGCCTATTCAACCGGGGGAGTCGCTGAAAAACTGTTTTTT.

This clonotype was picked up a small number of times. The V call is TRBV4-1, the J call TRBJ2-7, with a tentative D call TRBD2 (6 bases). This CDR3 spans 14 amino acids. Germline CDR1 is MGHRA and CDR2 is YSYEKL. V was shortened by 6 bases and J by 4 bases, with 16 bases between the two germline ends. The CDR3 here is CASSPKVGGYEQYF. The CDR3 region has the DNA TGCGCCAGCAGTCCAAAGGTGGGGGGTTACGAGCAGTACTTC.

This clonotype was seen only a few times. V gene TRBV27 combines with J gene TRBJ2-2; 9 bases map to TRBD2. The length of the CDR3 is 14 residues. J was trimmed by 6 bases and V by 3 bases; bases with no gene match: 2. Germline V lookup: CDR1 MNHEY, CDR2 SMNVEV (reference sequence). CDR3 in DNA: TGTGCCAGCAGTTTTGCGGGGGGGGCCGGGGAGCTGTTTTTT. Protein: CASSFAGGAGELFF.

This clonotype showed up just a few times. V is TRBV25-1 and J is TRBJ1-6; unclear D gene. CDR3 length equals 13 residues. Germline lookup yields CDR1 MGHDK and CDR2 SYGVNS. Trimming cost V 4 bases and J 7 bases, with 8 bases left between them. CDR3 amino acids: CASSAASNSPLHF. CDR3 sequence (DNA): TGTGCCAGCAGTGCGGCAAGCAATTCACCCCTCCACTTT.

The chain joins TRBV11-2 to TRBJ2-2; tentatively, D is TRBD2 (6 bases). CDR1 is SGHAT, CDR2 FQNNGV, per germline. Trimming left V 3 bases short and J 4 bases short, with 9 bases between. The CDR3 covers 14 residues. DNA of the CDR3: TGTGCCAGCAGCTTCGTCGGGGGCACCGGGGAGCTGTTTTTT. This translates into CASSFVGGTGELFF.

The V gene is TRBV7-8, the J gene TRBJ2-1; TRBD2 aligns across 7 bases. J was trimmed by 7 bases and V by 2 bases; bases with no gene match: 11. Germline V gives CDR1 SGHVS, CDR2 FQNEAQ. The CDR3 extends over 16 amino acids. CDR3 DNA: TGTGCCAGCAGCTTATTTGGGGGGGTAATTGTAAATGAGCAGTTCTTC. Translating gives CASSLFGGVIVNEQFF. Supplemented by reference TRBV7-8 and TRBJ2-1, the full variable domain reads GAGVSQSPRYKVAKRGQDVALRCDPISGHVSLFWYQQALGQGPEFLTYFQNEAQLDKSGLPSDRFFAERPEGSVSTLKIQRTQQEDSAVYLCASSLFGGVIVNEQFFGPGTRLTVL.

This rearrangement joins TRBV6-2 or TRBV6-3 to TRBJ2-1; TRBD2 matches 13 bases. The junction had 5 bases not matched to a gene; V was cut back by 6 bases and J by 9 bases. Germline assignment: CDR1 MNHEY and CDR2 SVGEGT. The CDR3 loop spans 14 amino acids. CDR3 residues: CASSLTSGGSEQFF. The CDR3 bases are TGTGCCAGCAGCTTGACTAGCGGGGGGTCTGAGCAGTTCTTC.

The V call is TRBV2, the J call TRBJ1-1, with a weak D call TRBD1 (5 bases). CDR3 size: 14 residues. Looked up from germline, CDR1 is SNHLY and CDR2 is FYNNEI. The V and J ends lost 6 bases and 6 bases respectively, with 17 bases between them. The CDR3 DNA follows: TGTGCCAGCAGCCACGACAGTGCGAGGTCTGAAGCTTTCTTT. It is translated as CASSHDSARSEAFF. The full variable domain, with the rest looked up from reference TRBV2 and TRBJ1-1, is EPEVTQTPSHQVTQMGQEVILRCVPISNHLYFYWYRQILGQKVEFLVSFYNNEISEKSEIFDDQFSVERPDGSNFTLKIRSTKLEDSAMYFCASSHDSARSEAFFGQGTRLTVV.

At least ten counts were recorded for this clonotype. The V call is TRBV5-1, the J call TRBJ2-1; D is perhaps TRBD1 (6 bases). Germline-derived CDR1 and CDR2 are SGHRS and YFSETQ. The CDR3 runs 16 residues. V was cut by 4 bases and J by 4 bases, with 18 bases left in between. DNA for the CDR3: TGCGCCAGCAGCCCGCTCCCCAATACAGGGTACAATGAGCAGTTCTTC. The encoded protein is CASSPLPNTGYNEQFF.

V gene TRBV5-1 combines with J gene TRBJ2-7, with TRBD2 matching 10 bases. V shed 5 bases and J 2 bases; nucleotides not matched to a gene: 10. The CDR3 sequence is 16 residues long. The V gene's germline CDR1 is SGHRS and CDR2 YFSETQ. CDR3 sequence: CASSLRSGRAPYEQYF. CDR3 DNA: TGCGCCAGCAGTTTGCGAAGCGGGAGGGCCCCCTACGAGCAGTACTTC.

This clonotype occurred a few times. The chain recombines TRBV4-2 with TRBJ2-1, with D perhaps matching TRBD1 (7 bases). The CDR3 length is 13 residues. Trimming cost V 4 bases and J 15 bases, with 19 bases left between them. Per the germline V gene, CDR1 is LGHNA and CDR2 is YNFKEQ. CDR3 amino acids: CASSLLSGDRRFF. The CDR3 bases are TGTGCCAGCAGCCTCCTCTCGGGGGACAGAAGGTTCTTC.

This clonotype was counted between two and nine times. The CDR3 loop reads CASSVVASTGTQYF. For the CDR3, the DNA is TGTGCCAGCAGCGTAGTGGCCTCCACCGGGACCCAGTACTTC. The chain joins TRBV9 to TRBJ2-5; unclear D gene. V lost 0 bases and J lost 7, with 13 bases in between. Germline V CDR1 and CDR2: SGDLS, YYNGEE. The CDR3 has 14 residues.

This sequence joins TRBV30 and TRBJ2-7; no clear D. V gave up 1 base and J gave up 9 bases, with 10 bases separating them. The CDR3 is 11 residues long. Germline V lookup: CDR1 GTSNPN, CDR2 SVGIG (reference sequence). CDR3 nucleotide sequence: TGTGCCTGGAGTGGCAGGCTGGGGCAGTACTTC. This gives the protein CAWSGRLGQYF.

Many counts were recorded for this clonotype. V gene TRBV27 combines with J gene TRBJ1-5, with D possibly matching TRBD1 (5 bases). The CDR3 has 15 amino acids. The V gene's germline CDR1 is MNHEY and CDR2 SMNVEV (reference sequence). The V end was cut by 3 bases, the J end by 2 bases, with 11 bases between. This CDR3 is CASSFTGGGNQPQHF. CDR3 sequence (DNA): TGTGCCAGCAGTTTCACAGGCGGGGGCAATCAGCCCCAGCATTTT.

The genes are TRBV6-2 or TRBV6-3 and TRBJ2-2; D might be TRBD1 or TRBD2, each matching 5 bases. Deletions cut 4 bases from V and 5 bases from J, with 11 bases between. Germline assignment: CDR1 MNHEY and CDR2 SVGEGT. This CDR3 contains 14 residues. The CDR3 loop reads CASSWGKLTGELFF. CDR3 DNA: TGTGCCAGCAGTTGGGGGAAGCTAACCGGGGAGCTGTTTTTT.

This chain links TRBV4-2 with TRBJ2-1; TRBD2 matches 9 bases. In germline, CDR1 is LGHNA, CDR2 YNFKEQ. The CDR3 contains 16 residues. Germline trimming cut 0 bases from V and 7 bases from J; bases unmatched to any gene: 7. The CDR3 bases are TGTGCCAGCAGCCAAGATGGCGGGAGGGCCGGTAATGAGCAGTTCTTC. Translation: CASSQDGGRAGNEQFF.

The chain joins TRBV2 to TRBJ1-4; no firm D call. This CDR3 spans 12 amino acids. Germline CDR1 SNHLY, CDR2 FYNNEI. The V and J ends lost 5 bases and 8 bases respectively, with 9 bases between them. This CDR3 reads CASSPMAEKLFF. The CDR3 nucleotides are TGTGCCAGCAGTCCCATGGCAGAAAAACTGTTTTTT.

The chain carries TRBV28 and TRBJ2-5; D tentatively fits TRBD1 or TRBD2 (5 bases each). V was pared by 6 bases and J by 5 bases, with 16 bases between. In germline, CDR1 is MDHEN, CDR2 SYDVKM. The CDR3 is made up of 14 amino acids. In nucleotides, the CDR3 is TGTGCCAGCAGACTCCCGGGGACGTGGGAGACCCAGTACTTC. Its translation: CASRLPGTWETQYF.

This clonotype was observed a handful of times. Here the CDR3 reads CATQGQSSSPYF. The CDR3 DNA reads as TGTGCCACCCAAGGACAGTCTTCTTCCCCTTACTTC. The chain is built from TRBV10-3 and TRBJ2-4; D is possibly TRBD1 (6 bases). The CDR3 has 12 amino acids. V was shortened by 10 bases and J by 16 bases, with 23 bases between the two germline ends. The V gene's germline CDR1 is ENHRY and CDR2 SYGVKD.

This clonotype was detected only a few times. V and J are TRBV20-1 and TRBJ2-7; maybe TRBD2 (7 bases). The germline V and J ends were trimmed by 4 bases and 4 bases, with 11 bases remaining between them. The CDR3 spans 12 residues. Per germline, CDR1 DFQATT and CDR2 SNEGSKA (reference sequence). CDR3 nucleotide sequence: TGCAGTGCTAATCGGGGGGCATACGAGCAGTACTTC. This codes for CSANRGAYEQYF.

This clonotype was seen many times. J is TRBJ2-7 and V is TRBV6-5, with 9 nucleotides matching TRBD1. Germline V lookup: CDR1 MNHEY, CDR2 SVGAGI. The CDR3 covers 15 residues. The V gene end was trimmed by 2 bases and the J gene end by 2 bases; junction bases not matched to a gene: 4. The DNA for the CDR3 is TGTGCCAGCAGTTACCGCGGACAGGGGACCTACGAGCAGTACTTC. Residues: CASSYRGQGTYEQYF.

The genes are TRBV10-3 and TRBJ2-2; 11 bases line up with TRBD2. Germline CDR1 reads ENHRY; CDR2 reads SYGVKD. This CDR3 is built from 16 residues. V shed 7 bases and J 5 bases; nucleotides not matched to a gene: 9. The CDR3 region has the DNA TGTGCCATCACCGAGGGGCTAGCGGGAGGTACCGGGGAGCTGTTTTTT. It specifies CAITEGLAGGTGELFF.

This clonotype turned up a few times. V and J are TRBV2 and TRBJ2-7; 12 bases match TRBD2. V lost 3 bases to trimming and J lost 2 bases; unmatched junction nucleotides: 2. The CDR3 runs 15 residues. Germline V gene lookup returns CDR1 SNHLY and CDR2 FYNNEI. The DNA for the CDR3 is TGTGCCAGCAGTGACGGACTAGCGGGACCCTACGAGCAGTACTTC. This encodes CASSDGLAGPYEQYF. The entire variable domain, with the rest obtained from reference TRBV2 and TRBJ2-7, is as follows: EPEVTQTPSHQVTQMGQEVILRCVPISNHLYFYWYRQILGQKVEFLVSFYNNEISEKSEIFDDQFSVERPDGSNFTLKIRSTKLEDSAMYFCASSDGLAGPYEQYFGPGTRLTVT.

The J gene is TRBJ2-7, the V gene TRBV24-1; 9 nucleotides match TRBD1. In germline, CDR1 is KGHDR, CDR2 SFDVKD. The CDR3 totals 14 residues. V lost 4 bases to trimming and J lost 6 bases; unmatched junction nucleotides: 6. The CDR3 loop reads CATSDPGTGSEQYF. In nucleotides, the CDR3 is TGTGCCACCAGTGACCCGGGGACAGGGAGCGAGCAGTACTTC.

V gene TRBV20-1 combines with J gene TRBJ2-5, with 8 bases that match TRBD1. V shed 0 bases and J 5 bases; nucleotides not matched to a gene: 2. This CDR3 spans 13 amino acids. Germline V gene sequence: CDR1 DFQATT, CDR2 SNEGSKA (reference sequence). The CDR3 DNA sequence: TGCAGTGCTAGAGAGACAGGGGCTGAGACCCAGTACTTC. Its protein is CSARETGAETQYF.

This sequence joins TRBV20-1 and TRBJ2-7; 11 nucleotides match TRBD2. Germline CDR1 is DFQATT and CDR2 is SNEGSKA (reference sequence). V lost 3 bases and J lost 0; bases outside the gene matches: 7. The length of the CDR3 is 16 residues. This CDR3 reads CSASSSGRTRSYEQYF. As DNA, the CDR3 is TGCAGTGCTAGTTCTAGCGGGAGGACCCGCTCCTACGAGCAGTACTTC.

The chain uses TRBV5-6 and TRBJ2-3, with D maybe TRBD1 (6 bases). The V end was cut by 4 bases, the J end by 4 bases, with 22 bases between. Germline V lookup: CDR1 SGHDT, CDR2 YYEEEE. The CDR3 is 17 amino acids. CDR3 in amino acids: CASSVTTGTTGADTQYF. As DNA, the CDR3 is TGTGCCAGCAGCGTGACCACGGGGACAACAGGCGCAGATACGCAGTATTTT.

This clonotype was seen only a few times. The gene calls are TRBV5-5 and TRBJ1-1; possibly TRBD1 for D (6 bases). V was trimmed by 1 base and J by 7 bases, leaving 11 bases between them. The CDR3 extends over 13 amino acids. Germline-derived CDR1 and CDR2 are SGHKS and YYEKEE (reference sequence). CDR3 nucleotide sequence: TGTGCCAGCAGCTTGCGACAGGTACTTGAAGCTTTCTTT. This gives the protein CASSLRQVLEAFF.

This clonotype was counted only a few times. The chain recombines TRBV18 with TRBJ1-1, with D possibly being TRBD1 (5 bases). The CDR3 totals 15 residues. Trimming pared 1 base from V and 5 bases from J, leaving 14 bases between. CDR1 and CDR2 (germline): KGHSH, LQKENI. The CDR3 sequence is CASSPQAGSGTEAFF. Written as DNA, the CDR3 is TGTGCCAGCTCACCACAGGCAGGGAGTGGGACTGAAGCTTTCTTT.